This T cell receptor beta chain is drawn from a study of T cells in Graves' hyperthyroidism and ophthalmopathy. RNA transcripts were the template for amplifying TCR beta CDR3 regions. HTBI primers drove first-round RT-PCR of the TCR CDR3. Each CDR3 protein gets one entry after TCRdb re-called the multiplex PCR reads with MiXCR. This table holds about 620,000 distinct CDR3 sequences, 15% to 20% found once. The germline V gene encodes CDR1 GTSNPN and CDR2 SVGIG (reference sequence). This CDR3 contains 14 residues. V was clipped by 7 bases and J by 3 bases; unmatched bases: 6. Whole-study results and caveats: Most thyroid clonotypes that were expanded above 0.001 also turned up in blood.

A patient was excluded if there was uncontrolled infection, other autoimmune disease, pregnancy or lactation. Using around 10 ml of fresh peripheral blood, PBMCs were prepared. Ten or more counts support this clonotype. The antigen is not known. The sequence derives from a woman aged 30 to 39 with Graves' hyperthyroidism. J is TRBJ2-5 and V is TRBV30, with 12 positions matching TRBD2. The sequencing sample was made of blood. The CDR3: CAFRLAGAEETQYF. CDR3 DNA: TGTGCCTTCAGACTAGCGGGAGCCGAAGAGACCCAGTACTTC.